This T cell receptor (beta chain) emerged from a study of blood T cell repertoires in COVID-19. Study context: Samples taken during acute and convalescent COVID-19 were collected in the United States, Italy and Spain.

Authors' methods: Estimated nucleated cell counts came from reference gene primer amplification. Profiling relied on immunoSEQ multiplex PCR, and the TCRdb table lists in-frame clones only, not all of them. From that table come the V and J calls and clone size; the DNA was used to work out D and trimming. Of about 110,000 clones listed, around three quarters are singletons. Germline CDR1 is LGHNA and CDR2 is YNFKEQ. With 4 bases clipped from V and 7 bases from J, the junction kept 10 bases outside the gene matches. CDR3 length equals 16 residues. The sample comprised peripheral blood. The chain links TRBV4-2 to TRBJ2-3; TRBD2 aligns across 11 bases. This TCR was sampled from a human donor in a cohort sampled during active or convalescent COVID-19. DNA for the CDR3: TGTGCCAGCAGCCCGACGGGACTAGCGGAGCGAAATACGCAGTATTTT. This sequence encodes CASSPTGLAERNTQYF.